These T cell receptor beta chains were read from a single sample in a study of T cells in lung cancer brain metastases. TCRdb's copy holds only in-frame clones and misses some; the assay was immunoSEQ multiplex PCR. Altogether under 5,000 clones are present, 70% to 90% being singletons, with the ten largest covering 3% to 4%. Sequenced sample: tumor tissue from the primary lung tumor. Source of these receptors: a woman aged 45-65 years with non-small cell lung cancer. Each CDR3 is given with its conserved first and last residue. The D gene is left open where the match is weak. Clone size, where shown, is once, few, many, or a class for clones that have expanded.

d_gene | j_gene | abundance | v_gene | CDR3aa | CDR3nt
. | TRBJ1-2 | . | TRBV6-1 | CASSEASNFPYGYTF | TGTGCCAGCAGTGAAGCGTCCAACTTCCCCTATGGCTACACCTTC
. | TRBJ1-5 | few | TRBV18 | CASSPGVGGNQPQHF | TGTGCCAGCTCACCAGGGGTAGGAGGCAATCAGCCCCAGCATTTT
. | TRBJ1-2 | . | TRBV5-1 | CASSFGEDIYGYTF | TGCGCCAGCAGCTTCGGAGAGGACATCTATGGCTACACCTTC
. | TRBJ1-5 | . | TRBV6-1 | CASSGGRPQHF | TGTGCCAGCAGTGGGGGGCGGCCCCAGCATTTT
. | TRBJ2-6 | few | TRBV11-2 | CASSLGAVLTF | TGTGCCAGCAGCTTAGGGGCAGTCCTGACTTTC
. | TRBJ2-1 | few | TRBV7-8 | CASSGTRLIEQFF | TGTGCCAGCAGCGGTACTAGGTTGATTGAGCAGTTCTTC
. | TRBJ1-1 | . | TRBV9 | CASSVSAQGGTEAFF | TGTGCCAGCAGCGTCTCGGCGCAGGGTGGCACTGAAGCTTTCTTT
. | TRBJ2-6 | . | TRBV4-1 | CASSQEPLLGTGANVLTF | TGCGCCAGCAGCCAAGAACCCCTACTAGGGACTGGGGCCAACGTCCTGACTTTC
TRBD2 | TRBJ2-1 | . | TRBV11-1 | CASSFGRFSYNEQFF | TGTGCCAGCAGCTTCGGGAGGTTCTCCTACAATGAGCAGTTCTTC
. | TRBJ1-1 | . | TRBV4-1 | CASSHQGSMLPEAFF | TGTGCCAGCAGCCACCAGGGAAGTATGCTCCCTGAAGCTTTCTTT
. | TRBJ1-1 | . | TRBV18 | CASSSSRDTEAFF | TGTGCCAGCTCATCATCTCGAGACACTGAAGCTTTCTTT
TRBD1 | TRBJ1-1 | . | TRBV7-9 | CTSSSTGVEAFF | TGTACCAGCAGCTCGACAGGGGTTGAAGCTTTCTTT
TRBD1 | TRBJ2-3 | . | TRBV5-6 | CASSLSGTGDTDTQYF | TGTGCCAGCAGCTTATCCGGGACAGGGGACACGGATACGCAGTATTTT
. | TRBJ1-1 | . | TRBV5-8 | CASTDAGNRLNTEAFF | TGTGCCAGCACCGACGCGGGGAACAGACTAAACACTGAAGCTTTCTTT
TRBD2 | TRBJ2-3 | . | TRBV19 | CASSATTSVSTDTQYF | TGTGCCAGTAGTGCGACGACTAGCGTGAGCACAGATACGCAGTATTTT
. | TRBJ1-1 | . | TRBV13 | CASSLRGAMNTEAFF | TGTGCCAGCAGCTTACGGGGGGCCATGAACACTGAAGCTTTCTTT
. | TRBJ1-2 | . | TRBV5-1 | CASSFNWGRGDYGYTF | TGCGCCAGCAGCTTCAATTGGGGGCGAGGAGACTATGGCTACACCTTC
TRBD2 | TRBJ2-5 | few | TRBV5-1 | CASTNGSSGGQETQYF | TGCGCCAGCACCAACGGCTCTAGCGGGGGCCAAGAGACCCAGTACTTC
. | TRBJ1-2 | once | TRBV19 | CASSVERRPLYGYTF | TGTGCCAGTAGTGTCGAGAGGCGGCCACTCTATGGCTACACCTTC
. | TRBJ2-1 | . | TRBV9 | CASSAQAGSNEQFF | TGTGCCAGCAGCGCCCAGGCGGGGTCGAATGAGCAGTTCTTC
. | TRBJ1-1 | . | TRBV5-6 | CASSFIGSEAFF | TGTGCCAGCAGCTTCATTGGATCTGAAGCTTTCTTT
TRBD2 | TRBJ2-1 | . | TRBV7-2 | CASSLIGRGEQFF | TGTGCCAGCAGCTTAATTGGGAGGGGTGAGCAGTTCTTC
. | TRBJ2-2 | . | TRBV28 | CASTTNTGELFF | TGTGCCAGCACTACGAACACCGGGGAGCTGTTTTTT
. | TRBJ1-1 | . | TRBV7-9 | CASSQGHTEAFF | TGTGCCAGCAGCCAGGGGCACACTGAAGCTTTCTTT
. | TRBJ1-4 | . | TRBV6-4 | CASSVVREGPEEKLFF | TGTGCCAGCAGTGTGGTTCGTGAGGGCCCCGAGGAAAAACTGTTTTTT
. | TRBJ1-4 | . | TRBV29-1 | CSVESVTGQEKLFF | TGCAGCGTTGAAAGTGTGACAGGCCAGGAAAAACTGTTTTTT
. | TRBJ1-1 | . | TRBV7-9 | CASSLLSLRTDFLNTEAFF | TGTGCCAGCAGCTTATTATCCCTTAGGACCGACTTCCTGAACACTGAAGCTTTCTTT
. | TRBJ1-5 | . | TRBV5-1 | CASSLGQRGEPQHF | TGCGCCAGCAGCCTCGGACAGAGAGGAGAGCCCCAGCATTTT
. | TRBJ1-4 | . | TRBV5-1 | CASSLGGNEKLFF | TGCGCCAGCAGCTTGGGGGGGAATGAAAAACTGTTTTTT
. | TRBJ2-3 | few | TRBV7-3 | CASSETPNTDTQYF | TGTGCCAGCTCTGAGACTCCAAACACAGATACGCAGTATTTT
. | TRBJ1-1 | . | TRBV9 | CASSVEGNTEAFF | TGTGCCAGCAGCGTAGAGGGGAACACTGAAGCTTTCTTT
TRBD2 | TRBJ2-5 | . | TRBV5-1 | CVSSLGLAGGREETQYF | TGCGTCAGCAGCTTGGGACTAGCGGGAGGACGGGAAGAGACCCAGTACTTC
TRBD1 | TRBJ1-5 | once | TRBV11-2 | CASSSQTGGVPQPQHF | TGTGCCAGCAGCTCCCAGACAGGGGGCGTCCCACAGCCCCAGCATTTT
. | TRBJ1-1 | . | TRBV25-1 | CASSVASLNTEAFF | TGTGCCAGCAGTGTAGCCAGCCTTAACACTGAAGCTTTCTTT
. | TRBJ1-2 | few | TRBV6-5 | CASSKGSGNYGYTF | TGTGCCAGCAGCAAAGGGTCGGGGAACTATGGCTACACCTTC
. | TRBJ2-2 | few | TRBV28 | CASSLGANTGELFF | TGTGCCAGCAGTTTAGGGGCGAACACCGGGGAGCTGTTTTTT
. | TRBJ1-1 | . | TRBV7-9 | CASRGAGGSTETFF | TGTGCCAGCAGAGGGGCAGGTGGGAGCACTGAAACTTTCTTT
. | TRBJ1-2 | . | TRBV29-1 | CSVDGGGRHGYTF | TGCAGCGTCGACGGTGGAGGTCGGCATGGCTACACCTTC
. | TRBJ1-1 | . | TRBV27 | CASSLQGNTEAFF | TGTGCCAGCAGCCTCCAGGGGAACACTGAAGCTTTCTTT
. | TRBJ1-2 | once | TRBV20-1 | CSARQGYGYTF | TGCAGTGCTAGACAGGGGTATGGCTACACCTTC
. | TRBJ1-5 | . | TRBV18 | CASSTGHRESNQPQHF | TGTGCCAGCTCAACAGGACACAGGGAGAGCAATCAGCCCCAGCATTTT
. | TRBJ1-1 | . | TRBV7-2 | CASSFTYREVAFF | TGTGCCAGCAGCTTCACCTACAGGGAGGTAGCTTTCTTT
. | TRBJ1-2 | . | TRBV20-1 | CSAISYGYTF | TGCAGTGCAATCAGCTATGGCTACACCTTC
. | TRBJ1-1 | . | TRBV11-3 | CASSLEKAFF | TGTGCCAGCAGCTTAGAGAAGGCTTTCTTT
TRBD2 | TRBJ2-1 | . | TRBV29-1 | CSVGGGTSGSYNEQFF | TGCAGCGTTGGGGGTGGGACTAGCGGTTCCTACAATGAGCAGTTCTTC
. | TRBJ1-4 | . | TRBV5-4 | CASSHNKEDKLFF | TGTGCCAGCAGTCATAACAAGGAGGATAAACTGTTTTTT
. | TRBJ1-1 | . | TRBV6-1 | CASRLGQDRSTEAFF | TGTGCCAGCAGATTGGGCCAGGATAGGAGCACTGAAGCTTTCTTT
. | TRBJ1-5 | few | TRBV6-5 | CASSYSVGVNQPQHF | TGTGCCAGCAGTTACTCGGTGGGGGTGAATCAGCCCCAGCATTTT
TRBD1 | TRBJ1-2 | once | TRBV5-4 | CASSRDRRGYGYTF | TGTGCCAGCAGTCGGGACAGGAGAGGATATGGCTACACCTTC
. | TRBJ1-2 | . | TRBV6-5 | CASMLSTGDYGYTF | TGTGCCAGCATGTTATCCACTGGGGACTATGGCTACACCTTC
. | TRBJ2-1 | . | TRBV7-2 | CASSPQLLGDEQFF | TGTGCCAGCAGCCCCCAATTATTAGGGGATGAGCAGTTCTTC
. | TRBJ1-1 | . | TRBV29-1 | CSGTGSFGGTEAFF | TGCAGCGGGACCGGGAGCTTCGGGGGGACTGAAGCTTTCTTT
. | TRBJ1-3 | . | TRBV9 | CASSVEGVGGNTIYF | TGTGCCAGCAGCGTAGAGGGGGTAGGTGGAAACACCATATATTTT
. | TRBJ1-5 | . | TRBV9 | CVSSKGDNQPQHF | TGTGTCAGCAGCAAGGGAGACAATCAGCCCCAGCATTTT
. | TRBJ1-5 | few | TRBV10-2 | CASSDGPSNQPQHF | TGCGCCAGCAGTGATGGGCCTAGCAATCAGCCCCAGCATTTT
. | TRBJ2-5 | . | TRBV5-4 | CASSLGASSQETQYF | TGTGCCAGCAGCTTGGGGGCTAGCAGCCAAGAGACCCAGTACTTC
. | TRBJ1-1 | . | TRBV19 | CASSIGQGLPEAFF | TGTGCCAGTAGTATAGGGCAGGGTTTGCCTGAAGCTTTCTTT
. | TRBJ2-5 | . | TRBV7-6 | CASSPSKTQYF | TGTGCCAGCAGCCCAAGTAAGACCCAGTACTTC
. | TRBJ1-1 | . | TRBV7-9 | CASSLGGGLGTEAFF | TGTGCCAGCAGCTTAGGTGGGGGGTTGGGCACTGAAGCTTTCTTT
TRBD1 | TRBJ2-5 | few | TRBV28 | CASSSGDSQETQYF | TGTGCCAGCAGTTCAGGGGACAGTCAAGAGACCCAGTACTTC